This TCR beta chain stems from a study of blood T cells in healthy people across ages. Study-level points and caveats: Unsorted PBMC material precluded a definitive naive versus antigen-experienced comparison.

There were healthy Caucasian individuals from Russia, aged about 6 to 90, serving as donors. Isolated PBMCs totaled at least 6.5 million in each sample. In regard to this clonotype: Its antigen is still unknown.

Combining a sample-barcoded 5' primer with a J-beta primer mix, a second PCR ran for about 6 to 12 cycles. TCRdb reprocessed the 5' RACE reads with MiXCR, giving one entry per CDR3 protein. The table lists approximately 820,000 distinct CDR3 sequences, under 55% of them singletons. The J segment lost 0 bases and the V segment lost 8 bases, leaving 6 bases of the junction unmatched. The V gene's germline CDR1 is SNHLY and CDR2 FYNNEI. The CDR3 consists of 14 residues. Sequencing used blood. This receptor was obtained from a man aged 55 to 70 in good health. This chain uses TRBV2 with TRBJ2-7; 8 nucleotides line up with TRBD1. CDR3: CASFVGQGSYEQYF. CDR3 bases: TGTGCCAGCTTCGTCGGACAGGGCTCCTACGAGCAGTACTTC.